One and the same sample provided the 25 T cell receptor beta chains below, sequenced in a study of technical replicates of blood from a few donors. Sequenced by immunoSEQ multiplex PCR; TCRdb stores in-frame clones only, minus some. The sample has approximately 73,000 clones, 96% seen once. The sample comprised T cells isolated from PBMCs. The origin of the receptors is a human donor in good health.

This chain joins TRBV5-4 and TRBJ1-1; the match to TRBD1 covers 9 bases. The V gene's germline CDR1 is SGHNT and CDR2 YYREEE (reference sequence). Trimming took 4 bases from V and 8 from J; bases not matched to a gene: 9. There are 14 residues in the CDR3. As DNA, the CDR3 is TGTGCCAGCAGCCCTGGAGGGACAGGGTTGGAAGCTTTCTTT. This encodes CASSPGGTGLEAFF. The variable domain in full, with the rest retrieved from reference TRBV5-4 and TRBJ1-1, is ETGVTQSPTHLIKTRGQQVTLRCSSQSGHNTVSWYQQALGQGPQFIFQYYREEENGRGNFPPRFSGLQFPNYSSELNVNALELDDSALYLCASSPGGTGLEAFFGQGTRLTVV.

The chain uses TRBV9 and TRBJ1-2; the match to TRBD1 covers 8 bases. The trim removed 5 bases at V and 1 base at J, leaving 4 bases unmatched. The CDR3 is made up of 14 amino acids. The germline V gene has CDR1 SGDLS and CDR2 YYNGEE. The CDR3 reads CASRGQGLNYGYTF. CDR3 bases: TGTGCCAGCAGAGGACAGGGACTTAACTATGGCTACACCTTC.

This chain links TRBV6-1 with TRBJ1-2; no definite D call. Germline-derived CDR1 and CDR2 are MNHNS and SASEGT. CDR3 length: 13 residues. Trimming shortened V by 8 bases and J by 8 bases, and 18 bases separated the two germline ends. The CDR3 sequence: CASAPDWGGGYTF. In nucleotides, the CDR3 is TGTGCCAGCGCCCCGGACTGGGGAGGGGGCTACACCTTC.

The chain recombines TRBV5-1 with TRBJ1-1, with 8 bases lining up with TRBD1. Trimming cost V 3 bases and J 2 bases; bases outside gene matches: 6. Germline-derived CDR1 and CDR2 are SGHRS and YFSETQ. The CDR3 has 15 residues. DNA of the CDR3: TGCGCCAGCAGCTACGGACAGGGACGAAACACTGAAGCTTTCTTT. Translated, it gives CASSYGQGRNTEAFF. The full variable domain, its missing parts supplied by reference TRBV5-1 and TRBJ1-1, is KAGVTQTPRYLIKTRGQQVTLSCSPISGHRSVSWYQQTPGQGLQFLFEYFSETQRNKGNFPGRFSGRQFSNSRSEMNVSTLELGDSALYLCASSYGQGRNTEAFFGQGTRLTVV.

V gene TRBV7-3 combines with J gene TRBJ2-2; 11 nucleotides match TRBD2. The CDR3 has 16 residues. Per germline, CDR1 SGHTA and CDR2 FQGTGA. V dropped 1 base and J dropped 6; count of bases not matched to a gene: 4. The CDR3: CASSLILAGVPGELFF. CDR3 in DNA: TGTGCCAGCAGCTTAATACTAGCGGGAGTACCCGGGGAGCTGTTTTTT.

The chain uses TRBV27 and TRBJ2-1; 10 nucleotides line up with TRBD2. Trimming at V came to 7 bases and at J to 2 bases, leaving 2 bases not matched to a gene. This CDR3 is built from 14 residues. Germline-derived CDR1 and CDR2 are MNHEY and SMNVEV (reference sequence). The CDR3 is CASTGTSAYNEQFF. The CDR3, as DNA: TGTGCCAGCACCGGGACTAGCGCCTACAATGAGCAGTTCTTC.

V and J are TRBV5-1 and TRBJ2-1; a possible D gene is TRBD2 (6 bases). V lost 7 bases and J 8 bases, leaving 16 bases between the germline ends. Germline CDR1 SGHRS, CDR2 YFSETQ. CDR3 length: 13 amino acids. CDR3 in DNA: TGCGCCAGCCGGGGGATTTTCCCCCATGAGCAGTTCTTC. It is translated as CASRGIFPHEQFF.

The V call is TRBV28, the J call TRBJ1-1; D call uncertain. The length of the CDR3 is 14 residues. V lost 5 bases, J lost 3 bases, and 13 bases lay in between. Germline CDR1 is MDHEN and CDR2 is SYDVKM. The CDR3 sequence is CASSVHTLYTEAFF. The CDR3 bases are TGTGCCAGCAGTGTCCACACCCTCTACACTGAAGCTTTCTTT.

The CDR3: CAWSGDSGTTDTQYF. The CDR3 bases are TGTGCCTGGAGTGGCGATAGCGGGACCACAGATACGCAGTATTTT. The chain has TRBV30 and TRBJ2-3; 8 positions match TRBD2. After removal of 1 base from V and 2 bases from J, the junction contained 5 bases not matched to a gene. Germline-derived CDR1 and CDR2 are GTSNPN and SVGIG (reference sequence). The CDR3 has 15 residues. Drawing the rest from reference TRBV30 and TRBJ2-3, the complete variable domain is SQTIHQWPATLVQPVGSPLSLECTVEGTSNPNLYWYRQAAGRGLQLLFYSVGIGQISSEVPQNLSASRPQDRQFILSSKKLLLSDSGFYLCAWSGDSGTTDTQYFGPGTRLTVL.

V usage is TRBV28 and J usage is TRBJ2-7, with TRBD2 matching 10 bases. CDR1 and CDR2 from the germline V gene are MDHEN and SYDVKM. The CDR3 loop spans 18 amino acids. The V gene end was trimmed by 4 bases and the J gene end by 3 bases; junction bases not matched to a gene: 15. CDR3 loop: CASSYAVVSGRASYEQYF. The CDR3 nucleotides read TGTGCCAGCAGTTATGCCGTGGTGAGCGGGAGGGCAAGCTACGAGCAGTACTTC.

This sequence joins TRBV18 and TRBJ1-5, with 9 nucleotides matching TRBD1. Germline CDR1 reads KGHSH; CDR2 reads LQKENI. With V trimmed by 4 bases and J by 1 base, 8 bases remained unmatched. This CDR3 comprises 17 residues. Here the CDR3 DNA reads TGTGCCAGCTCACGCGAGAACGGACAGGGGAGCAATCAGCCCCAGCATTTT. Its translation is CASSRENGQGSNQPQHF.

This chain joins TRBV7-4 and TRBJ2-1; 9 nucleotides align to TRBD1. The CDR3 sequence is 20 residues long. CDR1 and CDR2 from the germline V gene are SGHVT and SQSDAQ. V was clipped by 4 bases and J by 4 bases; unmatched bases: 20. The CDR3 region has the DNA TGTGCCAGCAGCTCAATACCCCAGACGCGACAGGGGGGGGGATACAATGAGCAGTTCTTC. Translating gives CASSSIPQTRQGGGYNEQFF.

The J gene is TRBJ2-1, the V gene TRBV30; no definite D call. Germline CDR1 GTSNPN, CDR2 SVGIG (reference sequence). Trimming stripped 0 bases from V and 4 bases from J, with 7 bases between. This CDR3 region has 13 residues. CDR3 region: CAWSVAWYNEQFF. The CDR3 DNA reads TGTGCCTGGAGTGTAGCGTGGTACAATGAGCAGTTCTTC.

The chain combines TRBV4-3 with TRBJ1-1, with D perhaps TRBD1 (5 bases). V was cut by 1 base and J by 0 bases, with 9 bases left in between. This CDR3 comprises 15 residues. Germline CDR1 is LGHNA and CDR2 is YSLEER. The CDR3, as DNA: TGCGCCAGCAGCCAAGCGGGGGGGATGAACACTGAAGCTTTCTTT. Protein sequence: CASSQAGGMNTEAFF.

The chain recombines TRBV2 with TRBJ2-7; TRBD2 aligns across 11 bases. The germline V gene encodes CDR1 SNHLY and CDR2 FYNNEI. CDR3 length: 17 residues. V gave up 4 bases and J gave up 3 bases; unmatched junction bases: 11. The CDR3, as DNA: TGTGCCAGCAGTGTTATCTACTTCACTAGCGGGAGCTACGAGCAGTACTTC. It codes for CASSVIYFTSGSYEQYF.

V gene TRBV10-2 combines with J gene TRBJ2-3, with a weak D call TRBD2 (6 bases). This CDR3 spans 11 amino acids. The V gene's germline CDR1 is WSHSY and CDR2 SAAADI. V was cut by 2 bases and J by 9 bases, with 6 bases left in between. In DNA, the CDR3 is TGCGCCAGCAGTGAGGGGGGGACGCAGTATTTT. The encoded protein is CASSEGGTQYF.

The V call is TRBV4-3, the J call TRBJ1-1; D might be TRBD1 (6 bases). Germline V gives CDR1 LGHNA, CDR2 YSLEER. CDR3 size: 15 residues. The germline V and J ends were trimmed by 3 bases and 4 bases, with 15 bases remaining between them. CDR3 in amino acids: CASSHRSQGSTEAFF. The CDR3 nucleotides read TGCGCCAGCAGCCACCGTTCACAGGGATCCACTGAAGCTTTCTTT.

This clone was counted between two and nine times. The rearrangement uses TRBV7-3 and TRBJ1-2; TRBD1 matches 8 bases. J was trimmed by 2 bases and V by 5 bases; bases with no gene match: 7. Germline values: CDR1 SGHTA, CDR2 FQGTGA. The CDR3 spans 15 residues. The CDR3 spells CASSEGTGSNYGYTF. For the CDR3, the DNA is TGTGCCAGCAGCGAAGGGACAGGCTCAAACTATGGCTACACCTTC.

V and J are TRBV5-6 and TRBJ2-5; perhaps TRBD2 as D (5 bases). CDR3 length: 14 residues. V lost 3 bases and J 1 base, leaving 10 bases between the germline ends. Germline V CDR1 and CDR2: SGHDT, YYEEEE. CDR3 in amino acids: CASSSWTFQETQYF. The CDR3 bases are TGTGCCAGCAGCTCGTGGACTTTCCAAGAGACCCAGTACTTC.

The rearrangement uses TRBV6-1 and TRBJ2-1, with 13 positions matching TRBD2. Germline V gene sequence: CDR1 MNHNS, CDR2 SASEGT. Trimming at V came to 4 bases and at J to 9 bases, leaving 6 bases not matched to a gene. The CDR3 has 15 residues. The CDR3 DNA sequence: TGTGCCAGCAGTGGGACTAGCGGGAGTTATGTTGAGCAGTTCTTC. Its translation is CASSGTSGSYVEQFF.

The rearrangement joins TRBV11-3 to TRBJ1-3, with TRBD1 identical over 8 bases. This CDR3 comprises 15 residues. Germline V gene sequence: CDR1 SGHNT, CDR2 YENEEA. J lost 4 bases, V lost 2 bases, and 4 bases had no gene match. CDR3 sequence reads: CASSLSTGGGNTIYF. The CDR3, as DNA: TGTGCCAGCAGCTTAAGCACAGGGGGAGGAAACACCATATATTTT.

CDR3 in DNA: TGTGCCAGCAAGGGACTAGCGGGAGTGTTGGTCGGGGAGCTGTTTTTT. Encoded protein: CASKGLAGVLVGELFF. V and J are TRBV7-2 and TRBJ2-2; TRBD2 matches 14 bases. The CDR3 is 16 residues long. V dropped 7 bases and J dropped 7; count of bases not matched to a gene: 8. Germline V gene sequence: CDR1 SGHTA, CDR2 FQGNSA.

This CDR3 is CASSSGTAGYTF. The CDR3 DNA sequence: TGTGCCAGCAGCTCCGGGACAGCTGGCTACACCTTC. The chain employs TRBV7-8 and TRBJ1-2, with 7 bases lining up with TRBD1. CDR3 length: 12 residues. CDR1 is SGHVS and CDR2 is FQNEAQ in the germline V gene. With 4 bases clipped from V and 7 bases from J, the junction kept 3 bases outside the gene matches.

The CDR3 region is CASSLLTVYSYEQYF. CDR3 nucleotides: TGTGCCAGCAGCCTCCTCACTGTGTACTCCTACGAGCAGTACTTC. The rearrangement uses TRBV7-2 and TRBJ2-7; no clear D gene. Between the trimmed V and J ends, which lost 5 bases and 0 bases, there was a span of 14 bases. There are 15 residues in the CDR3. The germline V gene has CDR1 SGHTA and CDR2 FQGNSA.

In nucleotides, the CDR3 is TGTGCCAGCAGCGTAGACAGGGTATTGGATACGCAGTATTTT. It translates to CASSVDRVLDTQYF. The chain couples TRBV9 to TRBJ2-3; the D gene is possibly TRBD1 (6 bases). Trimming removed 0 bases at V and 6 bases at J, with 11 bases between. The germline V gene has CDR1 SGDLS and CDR2 YYNGEE. The CDR3 is made up of 14 amino acids.